What follows are 10 T cell receptor beta chains derived from one specimen sequenced in a study of blood T cell repertoires in COVID-19 (dated by TCRdb to the early 2020s). The method behind the library was the immunoSEQ multiplex PCR assay. In its TCRdb copy, this immuneACCESS table keeps in-frame sequences only and misses some clones. Where compared with another copy, unresolved V genes explain less than half of these, and the others have no known cause. The sample table lists roughly 210,000 clones, around 89% of them with a count of one. 1.5% to 2% of the sample belongs to the ten largest clones. Input material: peripheral blood. Source of these receptors: a man aged 65 to 85 with acute or convalescent COVID-19.

This clone was seen once. The V gene is TRBV5-8, the J gene TRBJ2-6, with D possibly being TRBD1 (6 bases). Trimming removed 4 bases from V and 2 bases from J, with 16 bases in between. In germline, CDR1 is SGHTS, CDR2 YDEGEE. This CDR3 is 17 amino acids long. The chain's CDR3 is CASSLDNRAAGANVLTF. The CDR3 nucleotides read TGTGCCAGCAGCCTAGATAACAGGGCTGCTGGGGCCAACGTCCTGACTTTC.

The chain is built from TRBV5-1 and TRBJ2-3; 7 bases line up with TRBD2. Per the germline V gene, CDR1 is SGHRS and CDR2 is YFSETQ. CDR3 length: 16 residues. V shed 0 bases and J 3 bases; nucleotides not matched to a gene: 7. The CDR3 nucleotides are TGCGCCAGCAGCTTGGACGCGGGAGTGGGAACAGATACGCAGTATTTT. Protein: CASSLDAGVGTDTQYF.

This chain links TRBV5-8 with TRBJ1-5, with D unresolved. Trimming pared 2 bases from V and 4 bases from J, leaving 4 bases between. Germline CDR1 SGHTS, CDR2 YDEGEE. The CDR3 is 12 residues long. Here the CDR3 DNA reads TGTGCCAGCAGCTTAATAAATCAGCCCCAGCATTTT. This translates into CASSLINQPQHF.

This chain connects TRBV2 to TRBJ2-3; D unclear. In germline, CDR1 is SNHLY, CDR2 FYNNEI. The CDR3 runs 10 residues. The ends were cut back, 10 bases at V and 3 bases at J, with 5 bases in the middle. The CDR3 nucleotides are TGTGCCACCATGACAGATACGCAGTATTTT. The encoded protein is CATMTDTQYF.

The chain recombines TRBV12-3 or TRBV12-4 with TRBJ1-5; D is undetermined. The CDR3 totals 12 residues. V was cut by 0 bases and J by 15 bases, with 12 bases left in between. The CDR3 nucleotides read TGTGCCAGCAGTTTAGCCCCCCAGGTCCCGCATTTT. Translation: CASSLAPQVPHF.

V gene TRBV30 combines with J gene TRBJ2-7; TRBD2 is a possible D gene (6 bases). V lost 0 bases, J lost 1 base, and 7 bases lay in between. Germline CDR1 reads GTSNPN; CDR2 reads SVGIG (reference sequence). The CDR3 length is 13 residues. The CDR3 nucleotides read TGTGCCTGGAGTGTCGGGAGATCCTACGAGCAGTACTTC. This gives the protein CAWSVGRSYEQYF.

The chain employs TRBV2 and TRBJ2-2; 8 bases fit TRBD1. Germline CDR1 reads SNHLY; CDR2 reads FYNNEI. The CDR3 spans 16 residues. The J segment lost 7 bases and the V segment lost 4 bases, leaving 11 bases of the junction unmatched. CDR3: CASSAKPDRVGGELFF. CDR3 nucleotides: TGTGCCAGCAGTGCAAAACCGGACAGGGTTGGCGGGGAGCTGTTTTTT.

J is TRBJ2-5 and V is TRBV29-1, with 8 bases that match TRBD2. Germline CDR1 SQVTM, CDR2 ANQGSEA. This CDR3 comprises 15 residues. J gave up 3 bases and V 6 bases, and 12 bases lay outside the gene matches. The CDR3 nucleotides read TGCAGCGTACCTTCAGCGGCGGGGGGAGAAGAGACCCAGTACTTC. Translation: CSVPSAAGGEETQYF.

J is TRBJ1-2 and V is TRBV27; no definite D call. Germline assignment: CDR1 MNHEY and CDR2 SMNVEV (reference sequence). The CDR3 is made up of 13 amino acids. Trimming pared 0 bases from V and 2 bases from J, leaving 4 bases between. CDR3: CASSLSGNYGYTF. Here the CDR3 DNA reads TGTGCCAGCAGTTTATCTGGCAACTATGGCTACACCTTC.

A single count supports this clone. The chain couples TRBV11-2 to TRBJ1-1; D is uncertain. CDR1 and CDR2 from the germline V gene are SGHAT and FQNNGV. The CDR3 contains 14 residues. V was cut by 5 bases and J by 3 bases, with 13 bases left in between. The CDR3 region is CASSALGGDTEAFF. DNA for the CDR3: TGTGCCAGCAGCGCCCTTGGCGGGGACACTGAAGCTTTCTTT.